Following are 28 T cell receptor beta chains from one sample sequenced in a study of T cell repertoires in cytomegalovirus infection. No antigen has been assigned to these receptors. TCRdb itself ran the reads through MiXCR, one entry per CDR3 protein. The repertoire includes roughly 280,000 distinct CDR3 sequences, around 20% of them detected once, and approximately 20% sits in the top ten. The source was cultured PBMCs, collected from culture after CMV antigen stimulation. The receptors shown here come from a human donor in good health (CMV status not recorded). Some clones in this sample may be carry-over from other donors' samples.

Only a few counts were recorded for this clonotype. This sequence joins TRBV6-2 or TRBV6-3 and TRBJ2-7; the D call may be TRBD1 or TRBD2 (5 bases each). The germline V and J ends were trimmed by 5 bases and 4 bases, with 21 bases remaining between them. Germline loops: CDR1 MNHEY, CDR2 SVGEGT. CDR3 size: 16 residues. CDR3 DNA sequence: TGTGCCAGCAGTCAATCCCCCGGGACGAAGAAATACGAGCAGTACGTC. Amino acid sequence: CASSQSPGTKKYEQYV.

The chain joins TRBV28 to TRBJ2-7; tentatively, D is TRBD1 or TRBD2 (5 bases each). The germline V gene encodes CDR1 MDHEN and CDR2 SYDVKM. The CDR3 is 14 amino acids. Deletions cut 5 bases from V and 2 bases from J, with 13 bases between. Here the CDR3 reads CASSPGTQTYEQYF. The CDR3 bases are TGTGCCAGCAGTCCCGGGACCCAAACCTACGAGCAGTACTTC.

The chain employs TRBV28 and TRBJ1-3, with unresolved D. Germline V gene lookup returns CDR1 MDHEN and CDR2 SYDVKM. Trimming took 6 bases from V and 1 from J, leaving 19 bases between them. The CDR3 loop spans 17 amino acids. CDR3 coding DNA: TGTGCCAGCAGCAATCTTTTGCAGGTTTCATCTGGAAACACCATATATTTT. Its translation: CASSNLLQVSSGNTIYF.

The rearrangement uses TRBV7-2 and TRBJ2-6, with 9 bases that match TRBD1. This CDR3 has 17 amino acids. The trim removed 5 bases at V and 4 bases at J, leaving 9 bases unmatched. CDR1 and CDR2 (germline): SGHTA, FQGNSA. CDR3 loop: CASSPGQGIGGANVLTF. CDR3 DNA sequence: TGTGCCAGCAGCCCGGGACAGGGAATAGGGGGGGCCAACGTCCTGACTTTC.

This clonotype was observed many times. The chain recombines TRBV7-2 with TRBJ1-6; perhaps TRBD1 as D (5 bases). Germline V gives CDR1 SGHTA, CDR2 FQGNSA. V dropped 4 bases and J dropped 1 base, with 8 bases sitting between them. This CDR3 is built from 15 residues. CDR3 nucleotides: TGTGCCAGCAGCTCTGGGGGTTCCTATAATTCACCCCTCCACTTT. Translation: CASSSGGSYNSPLHF.

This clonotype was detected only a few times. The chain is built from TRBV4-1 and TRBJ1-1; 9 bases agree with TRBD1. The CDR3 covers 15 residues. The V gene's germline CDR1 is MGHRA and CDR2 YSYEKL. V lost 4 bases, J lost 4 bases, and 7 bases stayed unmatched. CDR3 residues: CASSLRTGEGTEAFF. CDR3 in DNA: TGCGCCAGCAGCCTAAGGACAGGGGAGGGCACTGAAGCTTTCTTT.

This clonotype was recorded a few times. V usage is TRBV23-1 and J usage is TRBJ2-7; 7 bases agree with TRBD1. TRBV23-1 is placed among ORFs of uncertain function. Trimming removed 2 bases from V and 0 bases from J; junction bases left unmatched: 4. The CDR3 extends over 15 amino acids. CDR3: CASSQEDRFSYEQYF. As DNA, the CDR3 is TGCGCCAGCAGTCAAGAGGACAGGTTCTCCTACGAGCAGTACTTC.

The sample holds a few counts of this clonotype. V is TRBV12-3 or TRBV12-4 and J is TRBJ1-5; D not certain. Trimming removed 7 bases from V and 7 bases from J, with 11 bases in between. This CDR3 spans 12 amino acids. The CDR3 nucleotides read TGTGCCAGCACCAAGGATACCCAGCCCCAGCATTTT. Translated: CASTKDTQPQHF.

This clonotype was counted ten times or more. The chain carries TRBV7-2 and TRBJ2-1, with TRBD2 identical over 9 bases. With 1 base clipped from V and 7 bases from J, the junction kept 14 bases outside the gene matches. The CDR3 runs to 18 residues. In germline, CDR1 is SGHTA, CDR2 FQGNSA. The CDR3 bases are TGTGCCAGCAGCTTAGTTGGTTGGGGCGGGAGGGCCGAAAATGAGCAGTTCTTC. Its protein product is CASSLVGWGGRAENEQFF.

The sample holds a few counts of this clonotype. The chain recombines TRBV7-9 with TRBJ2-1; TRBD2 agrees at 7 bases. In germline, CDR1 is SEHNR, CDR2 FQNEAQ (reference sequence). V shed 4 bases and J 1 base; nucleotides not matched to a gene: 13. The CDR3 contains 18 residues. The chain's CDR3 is CASSSTSPSSGSYNEQFF. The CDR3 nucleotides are TGTGCCAGCAGCTCCACCTCCCCATCTAGCGGATCCTACAATGAGCAGTTCTTC.

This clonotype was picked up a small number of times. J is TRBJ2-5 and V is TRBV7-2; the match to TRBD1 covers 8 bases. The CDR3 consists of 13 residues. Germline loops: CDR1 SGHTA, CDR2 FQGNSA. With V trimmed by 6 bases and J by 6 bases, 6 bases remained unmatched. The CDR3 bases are TGTGCCAGCAGACAGACAGGGGTCAAGACCCAGTACTTC. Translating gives CASRQTGVKTQYF.

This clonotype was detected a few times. The CDR3 bases are TGTGCCAGCAGCTTCAAAGACGACAGGGGCTCTGGAAACACCATATATTTT. Its protein product is CASSFKDDRGSGNTIYF. The chain couples TRBV7-9 to TRBJ1-3, with 8 nucleotides matching TRBD1. CDR1 and CDR2 from the germline V gene are SEHNR and FQNEAQ (reference sequence). The length of the CDR3 is 17 residues. After removal of 3 bases from V and 0 bases from J, the junction contained 7 bases not matched to a gene.

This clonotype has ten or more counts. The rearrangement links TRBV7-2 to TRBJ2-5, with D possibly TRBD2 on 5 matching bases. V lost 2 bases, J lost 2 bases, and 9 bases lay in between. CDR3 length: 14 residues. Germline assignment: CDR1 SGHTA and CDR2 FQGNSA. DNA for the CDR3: TGTGCCAGCAGCTTATCGGGGTTGCAAGAGACCCAGTACTTC. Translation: CASSLSGLQETQYF.

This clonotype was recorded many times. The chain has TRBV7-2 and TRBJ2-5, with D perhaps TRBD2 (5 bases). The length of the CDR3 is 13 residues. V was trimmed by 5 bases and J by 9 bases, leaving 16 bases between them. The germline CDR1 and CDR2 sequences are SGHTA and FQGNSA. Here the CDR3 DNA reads TGTGCCAGCAGCGAGAAAGGCGGGCGGTCCCAGTACTTC. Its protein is CASSEKGGRSQYF. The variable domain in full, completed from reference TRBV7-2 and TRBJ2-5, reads GAGVSQSPSNKVTEKGKDVELRCDPISGHTALYWYRQSLGQGLEFLIYFQGNSAPDKSGLPSDRFSAERTGGSVSTLTIQRTQQEDSAVYLCASSEKGGRSQYFGPGTRLLVL.

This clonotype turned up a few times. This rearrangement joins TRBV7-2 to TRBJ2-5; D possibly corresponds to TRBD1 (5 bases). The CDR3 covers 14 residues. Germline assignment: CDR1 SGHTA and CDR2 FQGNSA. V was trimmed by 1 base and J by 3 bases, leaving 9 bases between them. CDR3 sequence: CASSLVSGKETQYF. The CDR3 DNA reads TGTGCCAGCAGCTTAGTGTCAGGGAAAGAGACCCAGTACTTC.

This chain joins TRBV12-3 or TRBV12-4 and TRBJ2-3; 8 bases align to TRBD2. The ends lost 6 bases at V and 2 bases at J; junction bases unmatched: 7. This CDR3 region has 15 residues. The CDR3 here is CASSPGGAPTDTQYF. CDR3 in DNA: TGTGCCAGCAGCCCGGGGGGGGCCCCCACAGATACGCAGTATTTT.

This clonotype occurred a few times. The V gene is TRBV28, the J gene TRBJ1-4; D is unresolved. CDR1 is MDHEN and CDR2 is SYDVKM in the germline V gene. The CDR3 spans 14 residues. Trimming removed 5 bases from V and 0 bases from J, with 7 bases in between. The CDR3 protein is CASSPFATNEKLFF. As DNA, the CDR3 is TGTGCCAGCAGTCCCTTTGCAACTAATGAAAAACTGTTTTTT.

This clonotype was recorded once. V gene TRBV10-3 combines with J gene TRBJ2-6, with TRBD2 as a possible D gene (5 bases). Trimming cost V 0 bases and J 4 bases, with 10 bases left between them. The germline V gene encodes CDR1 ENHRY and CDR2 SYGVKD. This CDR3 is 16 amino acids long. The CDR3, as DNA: TGTGCCATCAGTGAGTCGAGGGTGCCCGGGGCCAACGTCCTGACTTTC. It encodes CAISESRVPGANVLTF.

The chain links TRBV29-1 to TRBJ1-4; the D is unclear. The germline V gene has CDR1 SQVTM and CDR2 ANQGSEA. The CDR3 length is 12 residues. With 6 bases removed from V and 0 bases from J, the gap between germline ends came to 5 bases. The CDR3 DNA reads TGCAGCGTGGTCTCAACTAATGAAAAACTGTTTTTT. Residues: CSVVSTNEKLFF. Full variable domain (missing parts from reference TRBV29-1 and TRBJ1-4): SAVISQKPSRDICQRGTSLTIQCQVDSQVTMMFWYRQQPGQSLTLIATANQGSEATYESGFVIDKFPISRPNLTFSTLTVSNMSPEDSSIYLCSVVSTNEKLFFGSGTQLSVL.

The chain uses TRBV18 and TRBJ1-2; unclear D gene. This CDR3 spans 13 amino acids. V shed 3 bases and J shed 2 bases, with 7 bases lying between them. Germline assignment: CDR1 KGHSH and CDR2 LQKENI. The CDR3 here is CASSPSWNYGYTF. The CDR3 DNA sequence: TGTGCCAGCTCACCCAGTTGGAACTATGGCTACACCTTC.

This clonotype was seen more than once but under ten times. This chain's CDR3 is CASSQRGGGYEQYF. The CDR3 DNA sequence: TGTGCCAGCAGCCAAAGGGGGGGTGGGTACGAGCAGTACTTC. The chain uses TRBV7-8 and TRBJ2-7; tentatively, D is TRBD2 (7 bases). The CDR3 covers 14 residues. Germline V lookup: CDR1 SGHVS, CDR2 FQNEAQ. The V end was cut by 5 bases, the J end by 4 bases, with 15 bases between.

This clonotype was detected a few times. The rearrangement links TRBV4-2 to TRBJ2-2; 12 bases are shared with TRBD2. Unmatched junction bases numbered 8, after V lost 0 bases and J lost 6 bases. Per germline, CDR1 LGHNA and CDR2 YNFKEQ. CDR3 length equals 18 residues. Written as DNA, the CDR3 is TGTGCCAGCAGCCAAGATGGGCTAGCGGGAGGGAAAGCCGGGGAGCTGTTTTTT. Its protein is CASSQDGLAGGKAGELFF.

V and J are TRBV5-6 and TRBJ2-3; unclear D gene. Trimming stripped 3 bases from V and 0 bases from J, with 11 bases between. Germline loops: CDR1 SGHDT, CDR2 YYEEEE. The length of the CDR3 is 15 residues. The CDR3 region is CASSSPASSTDTQYF. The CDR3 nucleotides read TGTGCCAGCAGCTCGCCTGCTTCTAGCACAGATACGCAGTATTTT.

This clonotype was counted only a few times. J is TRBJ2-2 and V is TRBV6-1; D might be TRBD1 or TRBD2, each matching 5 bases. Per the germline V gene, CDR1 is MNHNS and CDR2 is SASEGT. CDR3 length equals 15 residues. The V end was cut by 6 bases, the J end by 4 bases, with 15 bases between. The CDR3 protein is CASSRDPLRTGELFF. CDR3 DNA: TGTGCCAGCAGCCGGGACCCCCTTCGCACCGGGGAGCTGTTTTTT.

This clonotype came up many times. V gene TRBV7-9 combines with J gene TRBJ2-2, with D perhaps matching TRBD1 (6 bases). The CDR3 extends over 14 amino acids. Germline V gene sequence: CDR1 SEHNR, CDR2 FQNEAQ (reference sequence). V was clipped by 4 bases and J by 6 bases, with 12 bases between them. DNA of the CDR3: TGTGCCAGCAGCTCCTCACAGGGTCCCGGGGAGCTGTTTTTT. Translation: CASSSSQGPGELFF.

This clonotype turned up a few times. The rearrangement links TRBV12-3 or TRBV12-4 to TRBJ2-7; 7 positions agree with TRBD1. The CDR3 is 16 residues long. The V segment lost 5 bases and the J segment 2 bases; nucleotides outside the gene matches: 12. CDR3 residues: CASSLDRDLFTYEQYF. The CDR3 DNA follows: TGTGCCAGCAGTCTTGACAGGGACCTTTTTACCTACGAGCAGTACTTC.

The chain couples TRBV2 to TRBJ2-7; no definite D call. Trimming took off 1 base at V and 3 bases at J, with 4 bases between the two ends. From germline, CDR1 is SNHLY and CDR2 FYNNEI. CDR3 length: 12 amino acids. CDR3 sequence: CASSEGIYEQYV. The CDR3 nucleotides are TGTGCCAGCAGTGAAGGTATCTACGAGCAGTACGTC.

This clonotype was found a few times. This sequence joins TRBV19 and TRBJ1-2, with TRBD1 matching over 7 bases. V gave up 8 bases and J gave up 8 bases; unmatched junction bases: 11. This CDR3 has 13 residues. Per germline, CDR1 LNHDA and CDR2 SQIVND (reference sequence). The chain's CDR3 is CASRRQGFEGYTF. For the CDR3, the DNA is TGTGCCAGTCGCCGACAGGGATTCGAGGGCTACACCTTC.